This T cell receptor beta chain was sequenced during a study of blood T cell repertoires in COVID-19. The CDR3 has 15 amino acids. Germline V gene lookup returns CDR1 SGHTA and CDR2 FQGNSA. The ends lost 3 bases at V and 6 bases at J; junction bases unmatched: 11. This table comes from immunoSEQ multiplex PCR, and its TCRdb copy is limited to in-frame clones, with some not included. The repertoire has 150,000 to 200,000 clones, about nine tenths of them found once; the top ten carry around 2.3%. The V and J genes are TRBV7-2 and TRBJ2-7; the match to TRBD1 covers 7 bases. Sequenced material: peripheral blood. The clonotype originates from a man in his 70s with active or convalescent COVID-19. The CDR3, as DNA: TGTGCCAGCAGCTTTAGGGACAGTACTTACGGCGAGCAGTACTTC. Translation gives CASSFRDSTYGEQYF.